What follows are 10 T cell receptor beta chains derived from one specimen sequenced in a study of CD8+CD57+ T cells in acquired aplastic anemia. The sequenced patients had an expansion of CD8+CD57+ cells seen by flow cytometry. Genomic DNA provided the template from which TCR beta VDJ and CDR3 profiles were obtained. Using its own MiXCR run on the reads, TCRdb lists one record per CDR3 protein. This table has some 170,000 distinct CDR3 sequences, less than 60% appearing once. Material for sequencing was sorted CD4+, CD8+, or CD8+CD57+ T cells (not recorded which) from PBMCs. The source is a human donor with aplastic anemia.

This clonotype came up many times. The chain carries TRBV15 and TRBJ2-1, with D uncertain. Trimming stripped 4 bases from V and 0 bases from J, with 10 bases between. This CDR3 region has 15 residues. Per germline, CDR1 LNHNV and CDR2 YYDKDF (reference sequence). The chain's CDR3 is CATSNIQSSYNEQFF. As DNA, the CDR3 is TGTGCCACCAGCAACATACAGAGCTCCTACAATGAGCAGTTCTTC.

As concerns this clonotype: Lacking the conserved final phenylalanine or tryptophan, this CDR3 likely reflects a read error. V gene TRBV28 combines with J gene TRBJ2-2, with 7 bases lining up with TRBD1. The V and J ends lost 4 bases and 5 bases, in that order; junction bases with no gene match: 7. CDR3 length equals 15 residues. The germline V gene encodes CDR1 MDHEN and CDR2 SYDVKM. The CDR3 sequence is CASSSTGIWTGELFL. The DNA for the CDR3 is TGTGCCAGCAGTTCGACAGGGATCTGGACCGGGGAGCTGTTTCTT.

The rearrangement uses TRBV29-1 and TRBJ1-1; tentatively, D is TRBD1 (5 bases). The CDR3 is 11 residues long. Germline assignment: CDR1 SQVTM and CDR2 ANQGSEA. The CDR3 loop reads CIGQIFTEAFF. In DNA form, the CDR3 reads TGCATCGGACAAATATTCACTGAAGCTTTCTTT.

This clonotype occurred many times. The chain couples TRBV5-6 to TRBJ2-5, with a tentative D call TRBD1 (6 bases). This CDR3 has 14 amino acids. The germline gives CDR1 SGHDT, CDR2 YYEEEE. V lost 7 bases and J lost 3, with 16 bases in between. The CDR3 DNA is TGTGCCAGCCGCGAGCAGGGGCTTGAAGAGACCCAGTACTTC. Translating gives CASREQGLEETQYF. Complete variable domain (other parts from reference TRBV5-6 and TRBJ2-5): DAGVTQSPTHLIKTRGQQVTLRCSPKSGHDTVSWYQQALGQGPQFIFQYYEEEERQRGNFPDRFSGHQFPNYSSELNVNALLLGDSALYLCASREQGLEETQYFGPGTRLLVL.

This clonotype has at least ten counts. V usage is TRBV6-6 and J usage is TRBJ1-1, with 7 bases identical to TRBD1. Germline CDR1 MNHNY, CDR2 SVGAGI (reference sequence). The CDR3 has 14 residues. The V gene end was trimmed by 6 bases and the J gene end by 1 base; junction bases not matched to a gene: 5. Here the CDR3 DNA reads TGTGCCAGCAGCAAAGGGACAGCGAACACTGAAGCTTTCTTT. Protein sequence: CASSKGTANTEAFF.

The chain employs TRBV15 and TRBJ2-4, with a weak D call TRBD1 (6 bases). In germline, CDR1 is LNHNV, CDR2 YYDKDF (reference sequence). CDR3 size: 15 residues. V lost 1 base and J lost 2, with 9 bases in between. The CDR3 sequence is CATSRVGTTKNIQYF. CDR3 bases: TGTGCCACCAGCAGAGTCGGGACAACCAAAAACATTCAGTACTTC.

V and J are TRBV7-2 and TRBJ2-7; possibly TRBD1 for D (6 bases). Trimming cost V 1 base and J 2 bases, with 12 bases left between them. The CDR3 contains 15 residues. Germline V gene sequence: CDR1 SGHTA, CDR2 FQGNSA. The CDR3 nucleotides are TGTGCCAGCAGCTTAGTGGCAGGGGTGGCCTACGAGCAGTACTTC. Translated, it gives CASSLVAGVAYEQYF.

This clonotype was counted many times. This rearrangement joins TRBV20-1 to TRBJ2-1; possibly TRBD1 for D (5 bases). Germline assignment: CDR1 DFQATT and CDR2 SNEGSKA (reference sequence). This CDR3 is built from 14 residues. With 2 bases removed from V and 1 base from J, the gap between germline ends came to 9 bases. The CDR3 region has the DNA TGCAGTGCTAGAACAGCAGGGTCCTACAATGAGCAGTTCTTC. Translation: CSARTAGSYNEQFF.

The chain joins TRBV10-3 to TRBJ1-1, with a weak D call TRBD1 (5 bases). Between the trimmed V and J ends, which lost 9 bases and 5 bases, there was a span of 25 bases. Germline V gene lookup returns CDR1 ENHRY and CDR2 SYGVKD. The CDR3 length is 16 residues. Written as DNA, the CDR3 is TGTGCCATGGGGGTATCGGACACCAGGGAGGGGACTGAAGCTTTCTTT. Translating it yields CAMGVSDTREGTEAFF.

Regarding this clonotype: This may come from a read error, since a much larger clone is one base off. The rearrangement joins TRBV11-1 to TRBJ2-1; 10 nucleotides match TRBD1. CDR1 and CDR2 (germline): SGHAT, FQDESV (reference sequence). This CDR3 is built from 20 residues. The CDR3 is CASSFFGVDRGPSSYNEQLF. The CDR3 DNA is TGTGCCAGCAGCTTCTTTGGTGTAGACAGGGGGCCTAGCTCCTACAATGAGCAGCTCTTC.